This TCR beta chain was documented in a study of siplizumab effects on memory and regulatory T cells. This CDR3 has 15 amino acids. V lost 5 bases, J lost 0 bases, and 13 bases lay in between. Germline loops: CDR1 MNHEY, CDR2 SVGAGI. On this clone itself: The antigen remains undetermined.

Overall study findings and caveats: Proliferating Tregs from siplizumab cultures lacked functional confirmation of suppression. Alloreactive CD4+ clones that could be mapped were on average 68.8% Treg-derived with siplizumab, against around 27% in controls. Apparently more diverse than memory cells, naive T cells also seemed major alloresponse contributors. Siplizumab significantly decreased alloreactive sequences from unstimulated CD4+ memory cells.

Here immunoSEQ multiplex PCR was the method, and the copy in TCRdb shows in-frame clones only, minus some. Among over 100,000 clones, about 90% were seen once, and the ten largest hold roughly 0.75%. This TCR was sampled from a human donor in good health. V gene TRBV6-5 combines with J gene TRBJ1-2; perhaps TRBD1 as D (5 bases). Input material: Tregs sorted from blood. CDR3: CASSTAGPTNYGYTF. CDR3 coding DNA: TGTGCCAGCAGTACCGCAGGGCCCACTAACTATGGCTACACCTTC.